This entry lists 4 T cell receptor beta chains sequenced from one sample in a study of blood T cell repertoires in COVID-19. Generated by immunoSEQ multiplex PCR, the TCRdb table keeps only in-frame clones and is missing some. Of about 280,000 clones listed, 70% to 90% are singletons. Material for sequencing was peripheral blood. The receptors come from a man aged 18-30 years with active or convalescent COVID-19.

This chain links TRBV27 with TRBJ2-7; D remains unclear. V was trimmed by 3 bases and J by 4 bases, leaving 13 bases between them. This CDR3 has 14 amino acids. Looked up from germline, CDR1 is MNHEY and CDR2 is SMNVEV (reference sequence). This chain's CDR3 is CASSFTPTGYEQYF. The CDR3 DNA is TGTGCCAGCAGTTTCACCCCGACTGGGTACGAGCAGTACTTC.

Turning to this clone: Other DNA variants within this sample encode the same CDR3. This rearrangement joins TRBV6-4 to TRBJ1-1; 8 bases match TRBD1. V lost 6 bases and J lost 4; bases outside the gene matches: 4. CDR3 length equals 13 residues. From germline, CDR1 is MRHNA and CDR2 SNTAGT. In DNA form, the CDR3 reads TGTGCCAGCAGGGACAGGGCGGGCACTGAAGCTTTCTTT. Its protein product is CASRDRAGTEAFF.

The chain employs TRBV3-1 (or the pseudogene TRBV3-2) and TRBJ2-1; 7 bases match TRBD2. The V gene's germline CDR1 is LGHDT and CDR2 YNNKEL (reference sequence). The CDR3 is 17 residues long. The ends lost 4 bases at V and 4 bases at J; junction bases unmatched: 13. CDR3 in DNA: TGTGCCAGCAGCCCATTCCCTCAGCGGGGCTCGTACAATGAGCAGTTCTTC. This encodes CASSPFPQRGSYNEQFF.

This chain connects TRBV19 to TRBJ1-6, with D perhaps matching TRBD1 (5 bases). V lost 3 bases and J lost 12, with 18 bases in between. The CDR3 runs 15 residues. Germline CDR1 and CDR2: LNHDA and SQIVND (reference sequence). The DNA of the CDR3 is TGTGCCAGTAGTATCGGACTCGGGGGTATCGGACCCCTCCACTTT. As protein: CASSIGLGGIGPLHF.